This T cell receptor beta chain is from a study of OX40 agonist ivuxolimab in advanced cancers. TCRdb keeps only in-frame clones here, not all; method: immunoSEQ multiplex PCR. Here the sample spans under 40,000 clones, 75% to 95% being singletons. This CDR3 comprises 17 residues. Germline lookup yields CDR1 SGHRS and CDR2 YFSETQ. V lost 1 base to trimming and J lost 4 bases, with 21 bases between them. V is TRBV5-1 and J is TRBJ2-7, with D possibly TRBD2 on 7 matching bases. The sample here was CD4+ or CD8+ T cells sorted from blood, taken in a trial of the OX40 agonist ivuxolimab. The source is an adult with an advanced solid tumor such as melanoma, head and neck, liver or kidney cancer. CDR3 nucleotide sequence: TGCGCCAGCAGCTTGAATCTCGGGGGGCGCATGAGGTACGAGCAGTACTTC. Its protein product is CASSLNLGGRMRYEQYF.